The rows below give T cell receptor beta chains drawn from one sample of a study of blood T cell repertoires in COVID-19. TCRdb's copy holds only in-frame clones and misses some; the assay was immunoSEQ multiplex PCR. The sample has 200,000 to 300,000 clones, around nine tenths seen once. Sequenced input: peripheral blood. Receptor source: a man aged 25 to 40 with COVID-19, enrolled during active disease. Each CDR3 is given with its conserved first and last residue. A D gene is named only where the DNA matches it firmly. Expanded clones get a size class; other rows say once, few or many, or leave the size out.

CDR3nt: TGTGCCAGTAAATCCTGGGGGGGTGTGAGCAATCAGCCCCAGCATTTT
CDR3aa: CASKSWGGVSNQPQHF
d_gene: NA
v_gene: TRBV19
abundance: NA
j_gene: TRBJ1-5

CDR3nt: TGCGCCAGCAGCGGTACCGGGACTGAGAACGGAGGGGGCTACACCTTC
CDR3aa: CASSGTGTENGGGYTF
d_gene: NA
v_gene: TRBV5-1
abundance: NA
j_gene: TRBJ1-2

CDR3nt: TGTGCCAGCAGTGAAAGGGGACAGCTAACACCAGGGGACATTCAGTACTTC
CDR3aa: CASSERGQLTPGDIQYF
d_gene: TRBD1
v_gene: TRBV6-1
abundance: NA
j_gene: TRBJ2-4

CDR3nt: TGCGCCAGCAGCCTGCAGCGGGACAGGGTGAATGAAAAACTGTTTTTT
CDR3aa: CASSLQRDRVNEKLFF
d_gene: TRBD1
v_gene: TRBV5-1
abundance: NA
j_gene: TRBJ1-4

CDR3nt: TGTGCCAGCAGCCAACTCCCCTCCCCAGTGACTAGCGGGGGCCGAAGGACGCAGTATTTT
CDR3aa: CASSQLPSPVTSGGRRTQYF
d_gene: TRBD2
v_gene: TRBV3-1/TRBV3-2
abundance: NA
j_gene: TRBJ2-3

CDR3nt: TGTGCCAGCAGTGAAATCGTTGGGGCCACAGATACGCAGTATTTT
CDR3aa: CASSEIVGATDTQYF
d_gene: NA
v_gene: TRBV6-1
abundance: NA
j_gene: TRBJ2-3

CDR3nt: TGCGCCAGCAGCTTGGGCCTGGGACAGTTCTATGGCTACACCTTC
CDR3aa: CASSLGLGQFYGYTF
d_gene: TRBD1
v_gene: TRBV5-1
abundance: NA
j_gene: TRBJ1-2

CDR3nt: TGCGCCAGCAGCTTGGAGGGACAGGGGGCGAGGACTGAAGCTTTCTTT
CDR3aa: CASSLEGQGARTEAFF
d_gene: TRBD1
v_gene: TRBV5-1
abundance: NA
j_gene: TRBJ1-1

CDR3nt: TGTGCCAGCAGCTTTTCTAGCGGGGGGGCTAACACCGGGGAGCTGTTTTTT
CDR3aa: CASSFSSGGANTGELFF
d_gene: TRBD2
v_gene: TRBV7-6
abundance: NA
j_gene: TRBJ2-2

CDR3nt: TGTGCCAGCAGCCCCCGCGGGGGACCCATCGGAAACACCATATATTTT
CDR3aa: CASSPRGGPIGNTIYF
d_gene: NA
v_gene: TRBV16
abundance: NA
j_gene: TRBJ1-3

CDR3nt: TGTGCCAGCAGTTTCGGACTAGCGGGGGGCGGGGAGACCCAGTACTTC
CDR3aa: CASSFGLAGGGETQYF
d_gene: TRBD2
v_gene: TRBV6-5
abundance: NA
j_gene: TRBJ2-5

CDR3nt: TGTGCTAGTGGTTTGATGCAGGGGCTGAGCACTGAAGCTTTCTTT
CDR3aa: CASGLMQGLSTEAFF
d_gene: NA
v_gene: TRBV12-5
abundance: NA
j_gene: TRBJ1-1

CDR3nt: TGCGCCAGCAGCTTGGGGAGGGGTACTCAGCCCCAGCATTTT
CDR3aa: CASSLGRGTQPQHF
d_gene: NA
v_gene: TRBV5-1
abundance: NA
j_gene: TRBJ1-5

CDR3nt: TGTGCCAGCTCACCAGGGGACATTCGAAGAAACACCATATATTTT
CDR3aa: CASSPGDIRRNTIYF
d_gene: NA
v_gene: TRBV18
abundance: NA
j_gene: TRBJ1-3

CDR3nt: TGTGCCAGCAGTTTTGGTGCAGGGTCGGGTCAGCCCCAGCATTTT
CDR3aa: CASSFGAGSGQPQHF
d_gene: NA
v_gene: TRBV27
abundance: few
j_gene: TRBJ1-5

CDR3nt: TGTGCCAGCAGTTACTTGGGGGGGGGCTACACCTTC
CDR3aa: CASSYLGGGYTF
d_gene: NA
v_gene: TRBV6-6
abundance: NA
j_gene: TRBJ1-2